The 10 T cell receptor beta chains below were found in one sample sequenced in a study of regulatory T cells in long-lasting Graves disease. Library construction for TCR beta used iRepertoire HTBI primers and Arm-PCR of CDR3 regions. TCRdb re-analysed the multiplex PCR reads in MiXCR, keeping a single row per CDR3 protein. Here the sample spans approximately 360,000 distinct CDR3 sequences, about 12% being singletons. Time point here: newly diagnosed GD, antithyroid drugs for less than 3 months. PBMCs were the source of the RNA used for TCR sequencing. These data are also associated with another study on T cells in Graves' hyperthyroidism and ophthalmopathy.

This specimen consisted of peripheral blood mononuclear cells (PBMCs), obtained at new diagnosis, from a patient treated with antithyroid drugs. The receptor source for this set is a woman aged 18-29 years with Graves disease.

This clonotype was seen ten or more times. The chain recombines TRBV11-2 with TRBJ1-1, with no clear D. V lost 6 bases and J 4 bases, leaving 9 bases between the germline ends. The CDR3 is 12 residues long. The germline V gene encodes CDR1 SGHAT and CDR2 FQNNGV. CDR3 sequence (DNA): TGTGCCAGCAGACCTGGAGGCACTGAAGCTTTCTTT. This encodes CASRPGGTEAFF. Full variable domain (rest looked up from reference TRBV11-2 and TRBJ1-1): EAGVAQSPRYKIIEKRQSVAFWCNPISGHATLYWYQQILGQGPKLLIQFQNNGVVDDSQLPKDRFSAERLKGVDSTLKIQPAKLEDSAVYLCASRPGGTEAFFGQGTRLTVV.

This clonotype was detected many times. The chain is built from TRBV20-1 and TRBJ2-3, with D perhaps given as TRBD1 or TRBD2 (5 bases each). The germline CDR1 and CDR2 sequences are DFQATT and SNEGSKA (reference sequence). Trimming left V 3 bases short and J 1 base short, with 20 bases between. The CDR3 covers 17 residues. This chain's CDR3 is CSARTIRDAGRTDTQYF. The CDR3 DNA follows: TGCAGTGCTAGGACGATTCGGGACGCCGGACGCACAGATACGCAGTATTTT.

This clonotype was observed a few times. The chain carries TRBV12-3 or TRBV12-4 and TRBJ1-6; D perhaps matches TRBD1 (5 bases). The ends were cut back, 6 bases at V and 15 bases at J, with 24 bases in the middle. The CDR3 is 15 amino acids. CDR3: CASSPGTAVSPLLHF. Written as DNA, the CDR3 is TGTGCCAGCAGCCCCGGGACGGCCGTAAGCCCCCTCCTCCACTTT.

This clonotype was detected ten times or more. Here the CDR3 DNA reads TGTGCCAGCAGCTTCCGGGACAGGGCAAACGAGCAGTACTTC. Its protein product is CASSFRDRANEQYF. V gene TRBV9 combines with J gene TRBJ2-7; 9 bases fit TRBD1. Per germline, CDR1 SGDLS and CDR2 YYNGEE. V was clipped by 4 bases and J by 5 bases; unmatched bases: 7. CDR3 length: 14 amino acids.

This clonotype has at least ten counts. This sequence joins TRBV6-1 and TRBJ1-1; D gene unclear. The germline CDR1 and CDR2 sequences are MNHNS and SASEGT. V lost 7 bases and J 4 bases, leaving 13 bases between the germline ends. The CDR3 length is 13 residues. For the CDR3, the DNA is TGTGCCAGCAAGATCCACCTAGGCACTGAAGCTTTCTTT. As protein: CASKIHLGTEAFF.

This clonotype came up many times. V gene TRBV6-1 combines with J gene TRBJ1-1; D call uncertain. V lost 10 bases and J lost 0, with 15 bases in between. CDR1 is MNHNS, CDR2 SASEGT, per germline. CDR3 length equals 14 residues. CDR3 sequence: CATLPGNVNTEAFF. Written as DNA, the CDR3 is TGTGCCACGCTGCCGGGCAACGTGAACACTGAAGCTTTCTTT.

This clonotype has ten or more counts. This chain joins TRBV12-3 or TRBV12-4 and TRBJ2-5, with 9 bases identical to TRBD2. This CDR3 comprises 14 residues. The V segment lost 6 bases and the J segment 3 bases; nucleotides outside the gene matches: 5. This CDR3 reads CASSQSGGKETQYF. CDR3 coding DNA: TGTGCCAGCAGCCAAAGCGGGGGGAAAGAGACCCAGTACTTC.

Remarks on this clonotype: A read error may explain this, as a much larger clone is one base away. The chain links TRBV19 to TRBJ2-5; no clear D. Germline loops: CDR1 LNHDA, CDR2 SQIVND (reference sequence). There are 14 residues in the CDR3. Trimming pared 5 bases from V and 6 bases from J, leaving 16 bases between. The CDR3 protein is CASSSFGLGKTQYF. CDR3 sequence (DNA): TGTGCCAGTAGTTCCTTCGGGTTGGGAAAGACCCAGTACTTC.

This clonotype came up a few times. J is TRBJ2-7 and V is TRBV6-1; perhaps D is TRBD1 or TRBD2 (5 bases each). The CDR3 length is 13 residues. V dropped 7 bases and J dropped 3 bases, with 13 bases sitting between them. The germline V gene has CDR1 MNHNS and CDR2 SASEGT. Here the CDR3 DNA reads TGTGCCAGCACCACTCCAGGGAGCTACGAGCAGTACTTC. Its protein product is CASTTPGSYEQYF.

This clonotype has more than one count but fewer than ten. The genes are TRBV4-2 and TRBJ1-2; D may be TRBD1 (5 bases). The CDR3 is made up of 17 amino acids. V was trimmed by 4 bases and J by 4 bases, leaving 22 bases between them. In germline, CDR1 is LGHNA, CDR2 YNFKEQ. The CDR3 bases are TGTGCCAGCAGCCTAGAAGGGGCGCGCGGCCCACTCTATGGCTACACCTTC. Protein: CASSLEGARGPLYGYTF.